This T cell receptor (beta chain) was captured in a study of T cell clonotyping in hematopoietic cell transplantation. Study observations and caveats: No sorting was done, leaving CD4 and CD8 contributions mixed. After transplant, recipient diversity fell while pathologically expanded clonotypes grew through day 180.

Recipient blood drawn about 28 days pretransplant and days 30, 100, 180 after. Clones were read by immunoSEQ multiplex PCR, and TCRdb kept only the in-frame ones, dropping some. This table has 29,000 or so clones, about 94% appearing once. V shed 5 bases, J shed 0 bases, and the junction held 3 bases outside the gene matches. From germline, CDR1 is LNHDA and CDR2 SQIVND (reference sequence). The CDR3 sequence is 14 residues long. In the case of this clone: The target antigen is unknown.

J is TRBJ1-2 and V is TRBV19; TRBD1 agrees at 7 bases. The sequence was obtained from a female patient in her 50s who had an allogeneic stem cell transplant from a related donor, so the T cells may come from the graft donor. Some clones in this sample may be carry-over from other donors' samples. Sequencing used PBMCs, obtained 100 days after allogeneic stem cell transplant. The CDR3 reads CASSPGTANYGYTF. The CDR3 DNA reads TGTGCCAGTAGTCCCGGGACAGCTAACTATGGCTACACCTTC.